These T cell receptor beta chains were read from a single sample in a study of cytomegalovirus exposure and HLA in healthy donors. TCRdb's copy holds only in-frame clones and misses some; the assay was immunoSEQ multiplex PCR. The sample contains some 150,000 clones, around nine tenths of which appear only once. Sequenced: PBMCs. The receptors derive from a man younger than 35 in good health and CMV-seronegative. Each CDR3 is given with its conserved first and last residue. The D gene is left open where the match is weak. Only part of the rows carry a size: once, few, many, or a class if the clone is expanded.

D	J	V	size	DNA	CDR3
TRBD2	TRBJ2-1	TRBV4-1	NA	TGCGCCAGCAGCCCGACTAGCGGGGGGGTGGATGAGCAGTTCTTC	CASSPTSGGVDEQFF
TRBD1	TRBJ2-7	TRBV7-2	NA	TGTGCCAGCACCGAGGGACAGGGGGGAAACGAGCAGTACTTC	CASTEGQGGNEQYF
NA	TRBJ1-4	TRBV20-1	NA	TGCAGTGCCCCAACCGAGGAAAAACTGTTTTTT	CSAPTEEKLFF
NA	TRBJ2-5	TRBV5-6	NA	TGTGCCAGCAGCCGGAAGGGCCAGGGCATGATAGGGACCCAGTACTTC	CASSRKGQGMIGTQYF
TRBD1	TRBJ1-3	TRBV6-5	NA	TGTGCCAGCAGTCAGGACAGGCTCTCTGGAAACACCATATATTTT	CASSQDRLSGNTIYF
TRBD1	TRBJ1-4	TRBV11-2	once	TGTGCCAGCAGCTTCCAGGGGGTGGATGAAAAACTGTTTTTT	CASSFQGVDEKLFF
NA	TRBJ1-1	TRBV7-6	NA	TGTGCCAGCAGCTCGTCCCTTTACGGCACTGAAGCTTTCTTT	CASSSSLYGTEAFF
NA	TRBJ2-1	TRBV7-9	once	TGTGCCAGCAGCGAAGCAACTTACAATGAGCAGTTCTTC	CASSEATYNEQFF
TRBD1	TRBJ2-5	TRBV29-1	NA	TGCAGCGTTGAGACAGGGGTGGGAAAAGAGACCCAGTACTTC	CSVETGVGKETQYF
TRBD1	TRBJ1-1	TRBV28	NA	TGTGCCAGCAGTTCCCCGCCGATAGGGGGCTCGGATGAAGCTTTCTTT	CASSSPPIGGSDEAFF
NA	TRBJ2-7	TRBV4-2	NA	TGTGCCAGCAGCCAAGAGAATATGGAGGACTTCTCCTACGAGCAGTACTTC	CASSQENMEDFSYEQYF
TRBD1	TRBJ1-5	TRBV29-1	NA	TGCAGCGTTGAAGAGACAGGGCATAGCAATCAGCCCCAGCATTTT	CSVEETGHSNQPQHF
NA	TRBJ1-6	TRBV6-1	NA	TGTGCCACCCTCCCGATGAGCTCCTATAATTCACCCCTCCACTTT	CATLPMSSYNSPLHF
NA	TRBJ1-1	TRBV28	NA	TGTGCCAGCAGTTTATGGAGTGAAGCTTTCTTT	CASSLWSEAFF
TRBD1	TRBJ1-4	TRBV7-2	NA	TGTGCCAGCAGCTACGGACAGGGTCGATCTAATGAAAAACTGTTTTTT	CASSYGQGRSNEKLFF
TRBD1	TRBJ1-2	TRBV19	NA	TGTGCCAGTAGGCGGGACAGTGTGTTCTATGGCTACACCTTC	CASRRDSVFYGYTF
NA	TRBJ2-7	TRBV6-1	NA	TGTGCCAGCAGTCTGGACGGGGCCTACGAGCAGTACTTC	CASSLDGAYEQYF
NA	TRBJ1-1	TRBV27	NA	TGTGCCAGCAGACATAGGGGCAGCTTGAACACTGAAGCTTTCTTT	CASRHRGSLNTEAFF
TRBD2	TRBJ2-7	TRBV29-1	few	TGCAGCGCCGCCCTAGCGGACTCCTACGAGCAGTACTTC	CSAALADSYEQYF
TRBD1	TRBJ1-2	TRBV6-1	once	TGTGCCAGCAGTGGGACAGGCGGATATGGCTACACCTTC	CASSGTGGYGYTF
NA	TRBJ2-7	TRBV5-1	NA	TGCGCCAGCAGCCTACGGGGGACGGACGAGCAGTACTTC	CASSLRGTDEQYF
NA	TRBJ2-4	TRBV6-5	NA	TGTGCCAGCAGTCCAGGGTCCAAAAACATTCAGTACTTC	CASSPGSKNIQYF
NA	TRBJ1-2	TRBV5-5	NA	TGTGCCAGCAGCTTGGCGACGGGTAACTATGGCTACACCTTC	CASSLATGNYGYTF
TRBD2	TRBJ2-7	TRBV5-1	NA	TGCGCCAGCAGCCCTAGCGGGAGGGCTTACGAGCAGTACTTC	CASSPSGRAYEQYF
TRBD2	TRBJ2-3	TRBV7-7	once	TGTGCTAGCAGCTTGCTCGGACTAGAAACAGATACGCAGTATTTT	CASSLLGLETDTQYF
TRBD2	TRBJ2-4	TRBV4-1	NA	TGCGCCAGCAGCCATCCTGGGACTAGCGGGAGGATCCAAAACATTCAGTACTTC	CASSHPGTSGRIQNIQYF
NA	TRBJ2-3	TRBV27	NA	TGTGCCAGCATGGGGACATCGGGTACGCAGTATTTT	CASMGTSGTQYF
NA	TRBJ2-7	TRBV18	NA	TGTGCCAGCTCCCCCGTTGGGGCAGGGGAAAGCGAGCAGTACTTC	CASSPVGAGESEQYF
TRBD1	TRBJ2-5	TRBV5-8	NA	TGTGCCAGCAGCAGAGGGACAGGGGGGGACCAAGAGACCCAGTACTTC	CASSRGTGGDQETQYF
TRBD1	TRBJ2-7	TRBV25-1	once	TGTGCCAGCAGTGAATCGGCGCGGGCAGGGGGAAGGTACGAGCAGTACTTC	CASSESARAGGRYEQYF
TRBD2	TRBJ2-7	TRBV4-3	NA	TGCGCCAGCAGCCAAGATTTAATCAGTAGTGGACTAGCGGGAGTCGATAGGTACTTC	CASSQDLISSGLAGVDRYF
NA	TRBJ2-7	TRBV28	NA	TGTGCCAGCAGCCCAACCTACGAGCAGTACTTC	CASSPTYEQYF
NA	TRBJ2-7	TRBV11-2	few	TGTGCCAGCAGCTCCGACAGTCACGAGCAGTACTTC	CASSSDSHEQYF
NA	TRBJ1-2	TRBV10-3	NA	TGTGCCATCAGCTTACAGGGTAACTATGGCTACACCTTC	CAISLQGNYGYTF
NA	TRBJ1-6	TRBV5-4	NA	TGTGCCAGCAGCTTCGGAGGGAGGGAGATTTCACCCCTCCACTTT	CASSFGGREISPLHF
NA	TRBJ2-1	TRBV6-1	NA	TGTGCCAGCAGGGGGTTTTTGGGGGCGAATGAGCAGTTCTTC	CASRGFLGANEQFF
NA	TRBJ1-2	TRBV27	NA	TGTGCCAGCAGTTTATTCGGGGGACCCCCCTATGGCTACACCTTC	CASSLFGGPPYGYTF
TRBD1	TRBJ1-1	TRBV7-6	NA	TGTGCCAGCAGCTCCCCACAGGGGGCGGGACGGTACACTGAAGCTTTCTTT	CASSSPQGAGRYTEAFF
TRBD1	TRBJ2-3	TRBV6-5	NA	TGTGCCAGCAGTTACTGGGGACAGGGCACAGATACGCAGTATTTT	CASSYWGQGTDTQYF
TRBD2	TRBJ2-7	TRBV6-4	NA	TGTGCCAGCCCAGCGTGGAGCGGGATCCATTACGAGCAGTACTTC	CASPAWSGIHYEQYF
TRBD2	TRBJ2-7	TRBV5-6	NA	TGTGCCAGCAGCTTGGTACGGGGGGTGGCCTACGAGCAGTACTTC	CASSLVRGVAYEQYF
NA	TRBJ1-1	TRBV6-1	NA	TGTGCCAGCATCGAGACAAGGAACACTGAAGCTTTCTTT	CASIETRNTEAFF
NA	TRBJ1-2	TRBV7-2	NA	TGTGCCAGCAGCCCCTTTCGGGGCTACACCTTC	CASSPFRGYTF
TRBD2	TRBJ2-2	TRBV4-1	NA	TGCGCCAGCAGCCACCCCGCGGGGGGGCCCACCGGGGAGCTGTTTTTT	CASSHPAGGPTGELFF
NA	TRBJ2-1	TRBV19	NA	TGTGCCAGTACTCCGACAGCCTACAATGAGCAGTTCTTC	CASTPTAYNEQFF
NA	TRBJ2-3	TRBV4-1	NA	TGCGCCAGCAGCCAAGGACGGGGTGGCACAGATACGCAGTATTTT	CASSQGRGGTDTQYF
TRBD1	TRBJ1-4	TRBV6-1	once	TGTGCCAGCAGTGAAATAGATACCGTCGGACAGGCTAATGAAAAACTGTTTTTT	CASSEIDTVGQANEKLFF